This T cell receptor beta chain came from a study of OX40 agonist ivuxolimab in advanced cancers. About the study: Patients undergoing dose escalation presented with hepatocellular carcinoma, melanoma, renal cell or head and neck cancer.

Data came from immunoSEQ multiplex PCR; TCRdb stores just in-frame clones and leaves some out. The data hold tens of thousands of clones, with about 89% observed a single time. Patients with a history of autoimmune disease or on systemic immunosuppression were excluded. This specimen was CD4+ or CD8+ T cells sorted from blood, taken in a trial of the OX40 agonist ivuxolimab. The clonotype comes from an adult with an advanced solid tumor such as melanoma, head and neck, liver or kidney cancer.

CDR3 nucleotides: TGTGCCAGCAGCGGAAACGGGAGAGAAGAGACCCAGTACTTC. It encodes CASSGNGREETQYF. This chain connects TRBV5-4 to TRBJ2-5; the D gene is possibly TRBD2 (6 bases). Germline V lookup: CDR1 SGHNT, CDR2 YYREEE (reference sequence). There are 14 residues in the CDR3. The ends were cut back, 4 bases at V and 3 bases at J, with 13 bases in the middle.